A single sample gave rise to the 31 T cell receptor beta chains below, sequenced in a study of post-analysis software for immune sequencing data. Unique-molecular-identifier-tagged TCR beta cDNA libraries were used. TCRdb processed the PCR reads anew with MiXCR; each CDR3 protein has one entry. The sample carries 150,000 or so distinct CDR3 sequences, about 36% recorded once. The sample here was blood, taken after autologous hematopoietic stem cell transplantation. These receptors were taken from a girl aged 5-17 years with multiple sclerosis.

As to this clonotype: A much larger clone differs from this one at a single base, so this may be a read error. V is TRBV20-1 and J is TRBJ2-1; 9 nucleotides line up with TRBD2. Germline assignment: CDR1 DFQATT and CDR2 SNEGSKA (reference sequence). V dropped 4 bases and J dropped 0; count of bases not matched to a gene: 1. This CDR3 contains 14 residues. The CDR3 bases are TGCAGTGCTAATAGCGGGAGCTCCTACAATGAGCAGTTCTTC. Its protein is CSANSGSSYNEQFF.

In this sample, this clonotype turned up many times. The CDR3 DNA is TGTGCCAGCAGCTTATCGGGAGGAGAGACCCAGTACTTC. It yields the protein CASSLSGGETQYF. V and J are TRBV7-2 and TRBJ2-5; TRBD2 agrees at 7 bases. V was pared by 2 bases and J by 4 bases, with 1 base of the junction left unmatched. The CDR3 extends over 13 amino acids. The germline V gene has CDR1 SGHTA and CDR2 FQGNSA.

V usage is TRBV28 and J usage is TRBJ2-6, with D hard to call. From germline, CDR1 is MDHEN and CDR2 SYDVKM. This CDR3 has 13 residues. The V gene lost 4 bases and the J gene lost 3 bases, with 4 bases spanning the gap. The CDR3 loop reads CASSYFGANVLTF. For the CDR3, the DNA is TGTGCCAGCAGTTACTTTGGGGCCAACGTCCTGACTTTC.

In its sample, this clonotype was seen a few times. The chain is built from TRBV20-1 and TRBJ2-1; TRBD2 matches 11 bases. The CDR3 is made up of 15 amino acids. CDR1 is DFQATT and CDR2 is SNEGSKA in the germline V gene (reference sequence). V dropped 3 bases and J dropped 1; count of bases not matched to a gene: 2. Here the CDR3 reads CSASSGRASYNEQFF. DNA of the CDR3: TGCAGTGCTAGTAGCGGGAGGGCATCCTACAATGAGCAGTTCTTC.

CDR3 DNA sequence: TGCGCCAGCAGCCCGGACAGCAATCAGCCCCAGCATTTT. It specifies CASSPDSNQPQHF. The chain carries TRBV5-1 and TRBJ1-5; the D is unclear. This CDR3 contains 13 residues. Germline CDR1 and CDR2: SGHRS and YFSETQ. The V end lost 4 bases, the J end lost 1 base, and 6 bases lay between the germline ends.

DNA for the CDR3: TGTGCCAGCAGCCAGACAGGGTTGGATGGCTACACCTTC. It is translated as CASSQTGLDGYTF. The V call is TRBV12-3 or TRBV12-4, the J call TRBJ1-2; 7 bases are a match to TRBD1. The CDR3 length is 13 residues. The V segment lost 6 bases and the J segment 6 bases; nucleotides outside the gene matches: 7.

The gene calls are TRBV27 and TRBJ1-2, with D hard to call. Trimming took 6 bases from V and 5 from J, leaving 10 bases between them. CDR1 is MNHEY and CDR2 is SMNVEV in the germline V gene (reference sequence). This CDR3 is built from 12 residues. Here the CDR3 DNA reads TGTGCCAGCAGAGGCAGCGGTTATGGCTACACCTTC. It codes for CASRGSGYGYTF.

The V gene is TRBV30, the J gene TRBJ2-6; no reliable D call. The germline gives CDR1 GTSNPN, CDR2 SVGIG (reference sequence). The CDR3 contains 12 residues. Trimming took 3 bases from V and 6 from J, leaving 6 bases between them. Written as DNA, the CDR3 is TGTGCCTGGAGCCCCACGGCCAACGTCCTGACTTTC. Translating gives CAWSPTANVLTF. The variable domain in full, with the rest retrieved from reference TRBV30 and TRBJ2-6, is SQTIHQWPATLVQPVGSPLSLECTVEGTSNPNLYWYRQAAGRGLQLLFYSVGIGQISSEVPQNLSASRPQDRQFILSSKKLLLSDSGFYLCAWSPTANVLTFGAGSRLTVL.

This rearrangement joins TRBV28 to TRBJ2-3, with unresolved D. The CDR3 runs 15 residues. Germline values: CDR1 MDHEN, CDR2 SYDVKM. The V end was cut by 1 base, the J end by 6 bases, with 14 bases between. CDR3 sequence reads: CASSLSFLSGDTQYF. As DNA, the CDR3 is TGTGCCAGCAGTTTATCGTTTCTGTCCGGGGATACGCAGTATTTT.

The V and J genes are TRBV5-1 and TRBJ2-1; 13 positions agree with TRBD2. Germline values: CDR1 SGHRS, CDR2 YFSETQ. J gave up 7 bases and V 1 base, and 5 bases lay outside the gene matches. This CDR3 region has 16 residues. CDR3 in amino acids: CASSLSGTSGVNEQFF. The DNA of the CDR3 is TGCGCCAGCAGCTTGTCCGGGACTAGCGGGGTAAATGAGCAGTTCTTC.

Remarks on this clonotype: The CDR3 end shows no conserved phenylalanine or tryptophan, and so a read error is likely. The gene calls are TRBV10-3 and TRBJ2-3; 12 bases match TRBD2. The CDR3 consists of 13 residues. Germline values: CDR1 ENHRY, CDR2 SYGVKD. Trimming at V came to 8 bases and at J to 4 bases, leaving 1 base not matched to a gene. The DNA of the CDR3 is TGTGCCATCGGACTAGCGGGACCAGATACGCAGTATTGT. This encodes CAIGLAGPDTQYC.

The V gene is TRBV24-1, the J gene TRBJ2-7; 9 bases align to TRBD2. CDR1 and CDR2 (germline): KGHDR, SFDVKD. The CDR3 runs to 16 residues. Trimming removed 3 bases from V and 7 bases from J; junction bases left unmatched: 12. The CDR3 sequence is CATSDPGLAAYNEQYF. DNA of the CDR3: TGTGCCACCAGTGATCCGGGACTAGCAGCCTACAATGAGCAGTACTTC.

The chain has TRBV12-3 or TRBV12-4 and TRBJ2-1, with 9 bases fitting TRBD2. The CDR3 extends over 15 amino acids. V was clipped by 3 bases and J by 3 bases; unmatched bases: 3. Here the CDR3 reads CASSFGREGYNEQFF. Written as DNA, the CDR3 is TGTGCCAGCAGTTTCGGGCGGGAGGGCTACAATGAGCAGTTCTTC.

This clonotype was picked up a small number of times. The genes are TRBV15 and TRBJ2-7; D unclear. The germline gives CDR1 LNHNV, CDR2 YYDKDF (reference sequence). Trimming took 5 bases from V and 5 from J, leaving 16 bases between them. There are 14 residues in the CDR3. The CDR3 DNA reads TGTGCCACCAGCCCCAGAGGCGATTTGGACGAGCAGTACTTC. Protein sequence: CATSPRGDLDEQYF. Complete variable domain (other parts from reference TRBV15 and TRBJ2-7): DAMVIQNPRYQVTQFGKPVTLSCSQTLNHNVMYWYQQKSSQAPKLLFHYYDKDFNNEADTPDNFQSRRPNTSFCFLDIRSPGLGDTAMYLCATSPRGDLDEQYFGPGTRLTVT.

A note on this clonotype: Mismatch with germline at one junction end may stem from a read error. V is TRBV12-3 or TRBV12-4 and J is TRBJ2-1; 14 bases fit TRBD2. The CDR3 has 15 residues. CDR3 DNA: TGTGCCAGCAGCCGACTAGCGGGAGGGCGTCGTGAGGAGTTCTTC. Its translation is CASSRLAGGRREEFF.

V usage is TRBV20-1 and J usage is TRBJ2-7; D uncertain. The CDR3 is 12 residues long. The V gene's germline CDR1 is DFQATT and CDR2 SNEGSKA (reference sequence). Trimming removed 5 bases at V and 4 bases at J, with 12 bases between. DNA for the CDR3: TGCAGTGCTCGCGATGACGCGTACGAGCAGTACTTC. It specifies CSARDDAYEQYF.

The CDR3 bases are TGCAGCGTGGGGGCGAAAAACACTGAAGCTTTCTTT. Translated, it gives CSVGAKNTEAFF. This rearrangement joins TRBV29-1 to TRBJ1-1; D might be TRBD1 (6 bases). Trimming left V 6 bases short and J 2 bases short, with 10 bases between. Germline values: CDR1 SQVTM, CDR2 ANQGSEA. This CDR3 has 12 amino acids.

This clonotype was picked up many times. The rearrangement uses TRBV7-2 and TRBJ1-2; D gene unclear. The CDR3 has 14 amino acids. Germline V gene sequence: CDR1 SGHTA, CDR2 FQGNSA. The V gene lost 1 base and the J gene lost 11 bases, with 17 bases spanning the gap. CDR3 nucleotide sequence: TGTGCCAGCAGCTTAGGCTGGGGAAGGTTCAATTACACCTTC. Translating it yields CASSLGWGRFNYTF.

This clonotype has a handful of counts. The germline gene is not matched at one end of the junction; a read error may be the cause. This rearrangement joins TRBV13 to TRBJ2-1; tentatively, D is TRBD1 (5 bases). The CDR3 sequence is 16 residues long. Germline assignment: CDR1 PRHDT and CDR2 FYEKMQ (reference sequence). CDR3: CASSVGHSGVYNEQFF. CDR3 nucleotides: TGTGCCAGCAGCGTAGGACACTCTGGCGTCTACAATGAGCAGTTCTTC.

This rearrangement joins TRBV9 to TRBJ2-5; TRBD2 might be the D (5 bases). Judging by the DNA end, TRBJ2-7 fits better; the J call may be wrong. Germline CDR1 and CDR2: SGDLS and YYNGEE. The CDR3 spans 13 residues. The CDR3 loop reads CASSAHGLYEQYF. In nucleotides, the CDR3 is TGTGCCAGCAGCGCCCATGGACTCTACGAGCAGTACTTC.

This clonotype was counted ten times or more. The J gene is TRBJ2-3, the V gene TRBV7-2, with D unclear. This CDR3 has 17 residues. CDR1 is SGHTA and CDR2 is FQGNSA in the germline V gene. V dropped 1 base and J dropped 2 bases, with 16 bases sitting between them. CDR3 sequence: CASSLVGSSGFTDTQYF. CDR3 DNA sequence: TGTGCCAGCAGCTTAGTCGGTAGTTCAGGCTTCACAGATACGCAGTATTTT.

CDR3 DNA: TGTGCCAGTAGTATGGGGGGGGGCCAGCCCCAGCATTTT. Its translation is CASSMGGGQPQHF. The chain has TRBV19 and TRBJ1-5; possibly TRBD1 for D (6 bases). Germline V gene lookup returns CDR1 LNHDA and CDR2 SQIVND (reference sequence). V lost 3 bases and J 7 bases, leaving 10 bases between the germline ends. The CDR3 runs to 13 residues.

This clonotype was seen at least ten times. The chain combines TRBV5-5 with TRBJ1-1; no reliable D call. Trimming removed 2 bases at V and 1 base at J, with 12 bases between. CDR1 SGHKS and CDR2 YYEKEE come from the germline V gene (reference sequence). The CDR3 extends over 15 amino acids. DNA of the CDR3: TGTGCCAGCAGCTTCGAGAGGGTCTGGAACACTGAAGCTTTCTTT. Translated: CASSFERVWNTEAFF.

The rearrangement joins TRBV20-1 to TRBJ2-1; D possibly corresponds to TRBD2 (6 bases). Germline V gives CDR1 DFQATT, CDR2 SNEGSKA (reference sequence). The V and J ends lost 5 bases and 8 bases respectively, with 19 bases between them. The CDR3 covers 14 residues. CDR3 DNA: TGCAGTGCTGGGTCTTTCGGGAGTGCAGATGAGCAGTTCTTC. Its protein product is CSAGSFGSADEQFF.

The chain recombines TRBV7-9 with TRBJ1-1; D is unresolved. The V gene lost 4 bases and the J gene lost 6 bases, with 24 bases spanning the gap. Germline-derived CDR1 and CDR2 are SEHNR and FQNEAQ (reference sequence). This CDR3 has 17 amino acids. The CDR3 coding sequence is TGTGCCAGCAGCTCCCACGACATACAGCGCCTGAGGGCTGAAGCTTTCTTT. This translates into CASSSHDIQRLRAEAFF.

This clonotype was recorded once. A read error is possible here, since a much larger clone lies one base away. V and J are TRBV29-1 and TRBJ2-3; TRBD2 might be the D (5 bases). The CDR3 length is 13 residues. Trimming removed 2 bases at V and 1 base at J, with 7 bases between. Germline V gene sequence: CDR1 SQVTM, CDR2 ANQGSEA. The CDR3 region has the DNA TGCAGCGTTGAACGGCGGGGCACAGATACGCAGTATTTT. Residues: CSVERRGTDTQYF.

The chain links TRBV7-9 to TRBJ1-2; the match to TRBD1 covers 7 bases. The CDR3 is 15 amino acids. CDR1 is SEHNR, CDR2 FQNEAQ, per germline (reference sequence). The V gene end was trimmed by 5 bases and the J gene end by 5 bases; junction bases not matched to a gene: 11. This CDR3 reads CASSEPGQMPYGYTF. CDR3 DNA: TGTGCCAGCAGCGAACCGGGACAGATGCCTTATGGCTACACCTTC.

J is TRBJ1-2 and V is TRBV20-1; the D gene is possibly TRBD1 (5 bases). The CDR3 contains 14 residues. Germline CDR1 DFQATT, CDR2 SNEGSKA (reference sequence). Trimming left V 5 bases short and J 2 bases short, with 15 bases between. The CDR3 nucleotides read TGCAGTGCTTGGACAAGTCTCGCGAACTATGGCTACACCTTC. Translated, it gives CSAWTSLANYGYTF.

This clonotype came up a few times. The chain's CDR3 is CASSLDERTSGSLSYEQYF. CDR3 DNA: TGTGCCAGCAGCTTAGACGAGAGGACTAGCGGGAGCCTTTCCTACGAGCAGTACTTC. The chain combines TRBV11-3 with TRBJ2-7, with 13 bases aligning to TRBD2. The J segment lost 1 base and the V segment lost 0 bases, leaving 9 bases of the junction unmatched. The CDR3 sequence is 19 residues long. The germline V gene encodes CDR1 SGHNT and CDR2 YENEEA.

The table lists this clonotype with a few counts. The chain uses TRBV5-6 and TRBJ2-4; D is possibly TRBD1 or TRBD2 (5 bases each). Trimming removed 4 bases at V and 6 bases at J, with 8 bases between. Germline V gene data show CDR1 as SGHDT and CDR2 as YYEEEE. The CDR3 totals 12 residues. The CDR3 spells CASSRDGNIQYF. Written as DNA, the CDR3 is TGTGCCAGCAGCCGGGACGGAAACATTCAGTACTTC. The entire variable domain, with the rest obtained from reference TRBV5-6 and TRBJ2-4, is as follows: DAGVTQSPTHLIKTRGQQVTLRCSPKSGHDTVSWYQQALGQGPQFIFQYYEEEERQRGNFPDRFSGHQFPNYSSELNVNALLLGDSALYLCASSRDGNIQYFGAGTRLSVL.

A few counts support this clonotype. The chain uses TRBV6-5 and TRBJ2-6; 8 nucleotides agree with TRBD2. Looked up from germline, CDR1 is MNHEY and CDR2 is SVGAGI. J gave up 10 bases and V 6 bases, and 11 bases lay outside the gene matches. The CDR3 is made up of 15 amino acids. As DNA, the CDR3 is TGTGCCAGCAGCCCCCCCCGGGGGGGTAAAAACGTCCTGACTTTC. It specifies CASSPPRGGKNVLTF.